Listed below are T cell receptor beta chains from one sample, sequenced in a study of monozygotic twins with inflammatory bowel disease. Reanalyzing the 5' RACE reads, TCRdb keeps one entry per CDR3 protein, without DNA. This table lists about 300,000 distinct CDR3 sequences. Sequencing was done on a sample of blood. The receptor set was obtained from a human donor with ulcerative colitis or Crohn's disease, or a healthy co-twin of an affected twin (not recorded which). Each CDR3 is given with its conserved first and last residue.

V: TRBV25-1
J: TRBJ1-1
CDR3: CASSMTSLMMNTEAFF

V: TRBV5-1
J: TRBJ2-5
CDR3: CASSDTSGGLTQYF

V: TRBV6-1
J: TRBJ2-3
CDR3: CASFLGVAGGPIDTQYF

V: TRBV7-8
J: TRBJ2-3
CDR3: CASRPLAGWYTQYF

V: TRBV7-8
J: TRBJ2-1
CDR3: CASSLRQGFYNEQFF

V: TRBV5-1
J: TRBJ1-2
CDR3: CASSSTLGQGFDGYTF

V: TRBV5-1
J: TRBJ1-1
CDR3: CASSSSGTEYTEAFF

V: TRBV18
J: TRBJ2-1
CDR3: CASSSKIYNEQFF

V: TRBV6-4
J: TRBJ2-7
CDR3: CASSRPSGRGYEQYF

V: TRBV3-1
J: TRBJ2-3
CDR3: CASTAGSGVDTQYF

V: TRBV5-4
J: TRBJ2-7
CDR3: CATASQAGSYEQYF

V: TRBV25-1
J: TRBJ1-6
CDR3: CASNPGGRNSPLHF

V: TRBV20-1
J: TRBJ2-5
CDR3: CSALIGETQYF

V: TRBV7-2
J: TRBJ1-5
CDR3: CASSTQGNQPQHF

V: TRBV12-3/TRBV12-4
J: TRBJ2-3
CDR3: CASSSTPDYTDTQYF

V: TRBV5-1
J: TRBJ2-7
CDR3: CASRTGSTYEQYF

V: TRBV10-3
J: TRBJ2-5
CDR3: CAISEGPARETQYF

V: TRBV2
J: TRBJ1-1
CDR3: CASSPLDSNTEAFF

V: TRBV7-2
J: TRBJ1-3
CDR3: CASSLLSRRGSGNTIYF

V: TRBV20-1
J: TRBJ1-2
CDR3: CSARDVGQFGYTF

V: TRBV29-1
J: TRBJ2-7
CDR3: CSVGDRDRVHEQYF

V: TRBV28
J: TRBJ1-3
CDR3: CASSLIPESSGNTIYF

V: TRBV20-1
J: TRBJ2-1
CDR3: CSAPPLGAYNEQFF

V: TRBV7-2
J: TRBJ1-2
CDR3: CASSFTPLAYGYTF

V: TRBV12-3/TRBV12-4
J: TRBJ2-7
CDR3: CASSPQGTYEQYF

V: TRBV3-1
J: TRBJ1-4
CDR3: CASSQGTGASGGKLFF

V: TRBV15
J: TRBJ2-7
CDR3: CATSSSRGAYEQYF

V: TRBV30
J: TRBJ2-7
CDR3: CAWMGGSYEQYF

V: TRBV6-5
J: TRBJ1-2
CDR3: CASSYGAGSGNYGYTF

V: TRBV6-5
J: TRBJ2-1
CDR3: CASSTGTENEQFF

V: TRBV11-3
J: TRBJ2-1
CDR3: CASSLAGGPYNEQFF

V: TRBV12-3/TRBV12-4
J: TRBJ2-7
CDR3: CASSSNTYEQYF

V: TRBV7-2
J: TRBJ2-5
CDR3: CASSLDLGETQYF

V: TRBV19
J: TRBJ2-1
CDR3: CASSIYHDRYNEQFF

V: TRBV6-2/TRBV6-3
J: TRBJ2-7
CDR3: CASSSIRKSSYEQYF

V: TRBV20-1
J: TRBJ1-2
CDR3: CSARRTGGFGDTF

V: TRBV20-1
J: TRBJ2-1
CDR3: CSARRTPGQGSYNEQFF

V: TRBV28
J: TRBJ2-4
CDR3: CASSVFTGSRTKNIQYF

V: TRBV5-5
J: TRBJ1-1
CDR3: CASSWEGSGRTEAFF

V: TRBV7-8
J: TRBJ2-5
CDR3: CASSLVPGALQETQYF

V: TRBV5-1
J: TRBJ2-3
CDR3: CASSWGGLNTDTQYF

V: TRBV27
J: TRBJ1-2
CDR3: CASSSAGTGAIYGYTF

V: TRBV12-3/TRBV12-4
J: TRBJ2-6
CDR3: CASSLRGNGANVLTF

V: TRBV20-1
J: TRBJ1-4
CDR3: CSARDGRGLENEKLFF